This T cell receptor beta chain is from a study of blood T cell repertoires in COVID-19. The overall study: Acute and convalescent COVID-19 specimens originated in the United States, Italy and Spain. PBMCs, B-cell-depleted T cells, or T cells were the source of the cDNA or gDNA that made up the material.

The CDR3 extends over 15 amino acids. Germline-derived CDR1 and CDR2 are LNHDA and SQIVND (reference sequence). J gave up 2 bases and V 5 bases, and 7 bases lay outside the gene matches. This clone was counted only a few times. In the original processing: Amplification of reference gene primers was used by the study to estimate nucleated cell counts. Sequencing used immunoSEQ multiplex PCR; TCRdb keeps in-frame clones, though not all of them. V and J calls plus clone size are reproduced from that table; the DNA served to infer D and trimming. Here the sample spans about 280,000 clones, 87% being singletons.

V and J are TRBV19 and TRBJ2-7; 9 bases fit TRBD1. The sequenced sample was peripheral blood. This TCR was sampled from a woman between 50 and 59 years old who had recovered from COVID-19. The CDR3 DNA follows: TGTGCCAGTAGTGATTCCGGGACAGGGCCCTACGAGCAGTACTTC. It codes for CASSDSGTGPYEQYF.